This T cell receptor (beta chain) was documented in a study of OX40 agonist ivuxolimab in advanced cancers. Study information: Three patients got partial responses; one had hepatocellular carcinoma and two had cutaneous melanoma.

The table came from immunoSEQ multiplex PCR; TCRdb's copy has only in-frame clones and leaves some out. The data contain some 58,000 clones, 85% to 90% of them singletons. About this clone: The antigen is not known.

V gave up 5 bases and J gave up 6 bases; unmatched junction bases: 9. Germline V CDR1 and CDR2: GTSNPN, SVGIG (reference sequence). There are 16 residues in the CDR3. Study-wide points: Expanded clones tended on average to be more numerous among CD8+ T cells than CD4+. Also showing low normalized T-cell clonal expansion were some of the nonresponders.

The V call is TRBV30, the J call TRBJ2-3, with 15 bases that match TRBD2. The source of this sequence is an adult with an advanced solid tumor such as melanoma, head and neck, liver or kidney cancer. Sequenced here: CD4+ or CD8+ T cells sorted from blood, sampled in a trial of the OX40 agonist ivuxolimab. The CDR3 DNA sequence: TGTGCCTGGTCAATTGGGACTAGCGGGAGGTACGATACGCAGTATTTT. Amino acid sequence: CAWSIGTSGRYDTQYF.